The clone carrying this TCR beta chain is a singleton in its sample. Antigen specificity is unknown. Generated by immunoSEQ multiplex PCR, the TCRdb table keeps only in-frame clones and is missing some. The sample has almost 20,000 clones, roughly two thirds seen once; the top ten hold approximately 13%. Treatment here: 15 Gy SBRT to primary tumor, nephrectomy 4 weeks later. Nephrectomy followed 15 Gy stereotactic body radiation by 4 weeks. Clear cell pathology was present in this patient's renal cell carcinoma. The CDR3 is 15 amino acids. The V and J ends lost 6 bases and 4 bases, in that order; junction bases with no gene match: 10. Per the germline V gene, CDR1 is SQVTM and CDR2 is ANQGSEA. The sample is drawn from a study of radiation and T cells in renal cell carcinoma. Study observations and caveats: Sampling covered only about 0.96 g of each tumor. From baseline, blood top tumor clonotypes peaked at 2 weeks post-radiation.

This chain joins TRBV29-1 and TRBJ2-7; the match to TRBD1 covers 12 bases. The TCR comes from a woman in her 70s with renal cell carcinoma. The sample here was tumor tissue, taken from a patient whose treatment included radiotherapy and nephrectomy. DNA of the CDR3: TGCAGCGTCAGCTCCGGGACAGGGGGCCTATACGAGCAGTACTTC. It specifies CSVSSGTGGLYEQYF.